This T cell receptor (beta chain) was recovered during a study of post-analysis software for immune sequencing data. The overall study: Clinical courses comprised relapsing-remitting, secondary progressive and progressive-relapsing multiple sclerosis. Study-wide results and limits: Samples sharing a preparation batch grouped tightly together when assessed by F measure. There were five TRBV segments more frequent in patients than controls, and TRBV5-6, TRBV5-1 and TRBV20-1 were among them. Controls' normalized Chao1 diversity significantly exceeded that of multiple sclerosis patients.

cDNA libraries for TCR beta contained unique molecular identifiers. TCRdb re-called the PCR reads with MiXCR, one entry per CDR3 protein. The table includes about 820,000 distinct CDR3 sequences, 53% detected once. This clonotype was found once. Its matching antigen is unknown. The CDR3 is made up of 16 amino acids. The junction had 9 bases not matched to a gene; V was cut back by 3 bases and J by 5 bases. Germline CDR1 reads KGHDR; CDR2 reads SFDVKD. The chain has TRBV24-1 and TRBJ2-1; TRBD2 agrees at 7 bases. The sequence was obtained from a girl between 5 and 17 years old with multiple sclerosis. Sequencing was carried out using blood. CDR3 loop: CATSDPGRGGNNEQFF. The CDR3 region has the DNA TGTGCCACCAGTGATCCGGGACGGGGAGGGAACAATGAGCAGTTCTTC.